One sample yielded the 16 T cell receptor beta chains listed below, sequenced in a study of early T cells in non-severe SARS-CoV-2 infection. TCRdb redid the calling of the 5' RACE reads with MiXCR, one entry per CDR3 protein. The sample consists of 30,000 to 40,000 distinct CDR3 sequences, over 8.5% of them appearing once. The sample comprised whole blood. These receptor sequences come from an adult who was a healthcare worker with PCR-confirmed SARS-CoV-2 infection or an uninfected control (not recorded which).

The table lists this clonotype with many counts. The chain has TRBV5-6 and TRBJ2-7, with D unclear. The germline CDR1 and CDR2 sequences are SGHDT and YYEEEE. Trimming removed 0 bases at V and 1 base at J, with 8 bases between. There are 14 residues in the CDR3. Here the CDR3 DNA reads TGTGCCAGCAGCTTGGATATAGGGTCCTACGAGCAGTACTTC. It encodes CASSLDIGSYEQYF.

This clonotype was recorded at least ten times. The chain uses TRBV27 and TRBJ2-5; D ambiguous. Trimming stripped 6 bases from V and 5 bases from J, with 16 bases between. The length of the CDR3 is 14 residues. The germline gives CDR1 MNHEY, CDR2 SMNVEV (reference sequence). For the CDR3, the DNA is TGTGCCAGCAGGACGCTTGGACCCAGGGAGACCCAGTACTTC. Translating it yields CASRTLGPRETQYF.

This clonotype came up many times. The chain employs TRBV7-3 and TRBJ2-5; 8 bases are shared with TRBD1. From germline, CDR1 is SGHTA and CDR2 FQGTGA. V was pared by 4 bases and J by 5 bases, with 9 bases of the junction left unmatched. This CDR3 spans 15 amino acids. For the CDR3, the DNA is TGTGCCAGCAGCTCGACTCCAGGGGGCTGGGAGACCCAGTACTTC. Translation: CASSSTPGGWETQYF. Supplemented by reference TRBV7-3 and TRBJ2-5, the full variable domain reads GAGVSQTPSNKVTEKGKYVELRCDPISGHTALYWYRQSLGQGPEFLIYFQGTGAADDSGLPNDRFFAVRPEGSVSTLKIQRTERGDSAVYLCASSSTPGGWETQYFGPGTRLLVL.

V gene TRBV3-1 combines with J gene TRBJ1-1; no reliable D call. V was pared by 1 base and J by 10 bases, with 19 bases between. Germline assignment: CDR1 LGHDT and CDR2 YNNKEL (reference sequence). The CDR3 consists of 15 residues. CDR3 in amino acids: CASSQVGSGYQGAFF. CDR3 DNA sequence: TGTGCCAGCAGCCAAGTAGGATCGGGGTACCAAGGAGCTTTCTTT.

This clonotype was counted between two and nine times. The V and J genes are TRBV7-3 and TRBJ1-3; D gene uncertain. CDR3 length: 13 amino acids. Germline lookup yields CDR1 SGHTA and CDR2 FQGTGA. V lost 5 bases and J 0 bases, leaving 5 bases between the germline ends. The CDR3 here is CASSTDSGNTIYF. CDR3 DNA: TGTGCCAGCAGCACTGACTCTGGAAACACCATATATTTT.

The table lists this clonotype with a few counts. The chain has TRBV30 and TRBJ1-2; D is unresolved. V lost 2 bases, J lost 8 bases, and 18 bases lay in between. Germline CDR1 GTSNPN, CDR2 SVGIG (reference sequence). This CDR3 region has 14 residues. CDR3 nucleotide sequence: TGTGCCTGGAGTAATGGACGGCCCCGCGGCGGCTACACCTTC. The encoded protein is CAWSNGRPRGGYTF. The whole variable domain, remainder taken from reference TRBV30 and TRBJ1-2, is SQTIHQWPATLVQPVGSPLSLECTVEGTSNPNLYWYRQAAGRGLQLLFYSVGIGQISSEVPQNLSASRPQDRQFILSSKKLLLSDSGFYLCAWSNGRPRGGYTFGSGTRLTVV.

This chain uses TRBV24-1 with TRBJ2-3; D gene uncertain. The CDR3 has 12 residues. Deletions cut 3 bases from V and 8 bases from J, with 8 bases between. Looked up from germline, CDR1 is KGHDR and CDR2 is SFDVKD. DNA for the CDR3: TGTGCCACCAGTGATGACCCGATTACGCAGTATTTT. This sequence encodes CATSDDPITQYF.

The chain joins TRBV18 to TRBJ2-7, with TRBD1 identical over 10 bases. Losses at the gene ends were 3 bases for V and 6 bases for J; bases not matched to a gene: 8. Germline CDR1 is KGHSH and CDR2 is LQKENI. This CDR3 contains 15 residues. CDR3 bases: TGTGCCAGCTCACCGAAAGGGACAGGGGAATCCGAGCAGTACTTC. Amino acids: CASSPKGTGESEQYF.

This clonotype was counted at least ten times. The genes are TRBV5-4 and TRBJ2-3; no firm D call. The CDR3 covers 16 residues. The V end was cut by 0 bases, the J end by 1 base, with 12 bases between. Per the germline V gene, CDR1 is SGHNT and CDR2 is YYREEE (reference sequence). CDR3 sequence: CASSLGRGRGTDTQYF. CDR3 DNA sequence: TGTGCCAGCAGCTTGGGGCGCGGAAGGGGCACAGATACGCAGTATTTT.

This clonotype showed up many times. The chain joins TRBV2 to TRBJ2-2, with 8 bases lining up with TRBD1. From germline, CDR1 is SNHLY and CDR2 FYNNEI. With 7 bases clipped from V and 0 bases from J, the junction kept 1 base outside the gene matches. The CDR3 has 14 residues. As DNA, the CDR3 is TGTGCCAGCATGGACAGGGCGAACACCGGGGAGCTGTTTTTT. This codes for CASMDRANTGELFF.

This sequence joins TRBV12-3 or TRBV12-4 and TRBJ2-4, with D perhaps TRBD2 (6 bases). V shed 3 bases and J shed 7 bases, with 10 bases lying between them. The CDR3 contains 13 residues. DNA for the CDR3: TGTGCCAGCAGTTTCCCAGGGAGGAACATTCAGTACTTC. Its protein is CASSFPGRNIQYF.

This clonotype showed up many times. V gene TRBV19 combines with J gene TRBJ1-4; D remains unclear. V shed 2 bases and J shed 0 bases, with 7 bases lying between them. Germline V gene data show CDR1 as LNHDA and CDR2 as SQIVND (reference sequence). CDR3 size: 15 residues. The CDR3 region is CASSIQPATNEKLFF. The CDR3 DNA reads TGTGCCAGTAGTATACAGCCAGCAACTAATGAAAAACTGTTTTTT.

Ten or more counts support this clonotype. The rearrangement joins TRBV5-6 to TRBJ1-1; a weak D match, TRBD1 (5 bases). V shed 0 bases and J shed 0 bases, with 12 bases lying between them. Germline V gives CDR1 SGHDT, CDR2 YYEEEE. This CDR3 is built from 16 residues. The CDR3 region is CASSLETGRMNTEAFF. The CDR3 DNA follows: TGTGCCAGCAGCTTGGAAACAGGACGCATGAACACTGAAGCTTTCTTT.

This clonotype was counted many times. J is TRBJ2-6 and V is TRBV12-3 or TRBV12-4; 7 nucleotides line up with TRBD2. The CDR3 is 16 amino acids. V was clipped by 4 bases and J by 0 bases; unmatched bases: 3. CDR3 residues: CASSSGGFSGANVLTF. CDR3 in DNA: TGTGCCAGCAGTTCGGGGGGATTCTCTGGGGCCAACGTCCTGACTTTC.

There are many counts of this clonotype. This chain connects TRBV30 to TRBJ2-3, with D possibly matching TRBD1 (6 bases). Germline V gene sequence: CDR1 GTSNPN, CDR2 SVGIG (reference sequence). This CDR3 has 14 residues. The germline V and J ends were trimmed by 5 bases and 1 base, with 13 bases remaining between them. The CDR3 DNA is TGTGCCTGGGGACAGCCGTTTGGCACAGATACGCAGTATTTT. Amino acid sequence: CAWGQPFGTDTQYF.

This clonotype has ten or more counts. The V gene is TRBV11-2, the J gene TRBJ2-4; perhaps TRBD2 as D (6 bases). Trimming took 1 base from V and 8 from J, leaving 15 bases between them. The CDR3 has 15 residues. Germline CDR1 and CDR2: SGHAT and FQNNGV. The CDR3 loop is CASSLGGQGGDIQYF. As DNA, the CDR3 is TGTGCCAGCAGCTTAGGGGGTCAGGGAGGAGACATTCAGTACTTC.